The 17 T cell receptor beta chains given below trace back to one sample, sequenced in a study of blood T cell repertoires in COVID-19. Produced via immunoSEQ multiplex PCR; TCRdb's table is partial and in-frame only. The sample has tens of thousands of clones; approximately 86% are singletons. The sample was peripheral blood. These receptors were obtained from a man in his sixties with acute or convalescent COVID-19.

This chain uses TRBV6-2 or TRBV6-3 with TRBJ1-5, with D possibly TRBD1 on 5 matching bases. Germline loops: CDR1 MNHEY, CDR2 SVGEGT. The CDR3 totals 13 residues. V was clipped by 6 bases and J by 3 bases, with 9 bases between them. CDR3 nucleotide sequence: TGTGCCAGCAGCGACAGTCCCAATCAGCCCCAGCATTTT. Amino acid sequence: CASSDSPNQPQHF.

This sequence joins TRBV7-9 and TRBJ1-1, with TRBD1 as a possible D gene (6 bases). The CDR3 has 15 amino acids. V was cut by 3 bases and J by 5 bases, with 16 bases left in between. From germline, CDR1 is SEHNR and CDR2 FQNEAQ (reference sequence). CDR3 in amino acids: CASSFEQGSKTEAFF. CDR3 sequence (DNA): TGTGCCAGCAGCTTTGAACAGGGATCCAAGACTGAAGCTTTCTTT. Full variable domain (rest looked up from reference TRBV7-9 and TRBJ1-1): DTGVSQNPRHKITKRGQNVTFRCDPISEHNRLYWYRQTLGQGPEFLTYFQNEAQLEKSRLLSDRFSAERPKGSFSTLEIQRTEQGDSAMYLCASSFEQGSKTEAFFGQGTRLTVV.

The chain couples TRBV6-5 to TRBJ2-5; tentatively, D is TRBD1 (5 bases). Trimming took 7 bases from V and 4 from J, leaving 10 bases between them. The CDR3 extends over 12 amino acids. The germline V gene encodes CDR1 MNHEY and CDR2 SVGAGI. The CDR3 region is CASKVGRETQYF. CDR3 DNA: TGTGCCAGCAAGGTGGGGCGAGAGACCCAGTACTTC.

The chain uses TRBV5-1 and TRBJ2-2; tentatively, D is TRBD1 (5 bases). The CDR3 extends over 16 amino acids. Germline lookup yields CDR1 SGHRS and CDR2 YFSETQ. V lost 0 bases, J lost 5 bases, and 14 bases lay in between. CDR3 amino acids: CASSLASQGGTGELFF. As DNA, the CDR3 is TGCGCCAGCAGCTTGGCGAGCCAGGGTGGGACCGGGGAGCTGTTTTTT.

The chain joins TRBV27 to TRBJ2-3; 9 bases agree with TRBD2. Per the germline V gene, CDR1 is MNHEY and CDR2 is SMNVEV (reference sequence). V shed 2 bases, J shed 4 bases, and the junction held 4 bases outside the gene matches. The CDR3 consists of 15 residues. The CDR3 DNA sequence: TGTGCCAGCAGTTTAGCGGGGGGGCCGGCAGATACGCAGTATTTT. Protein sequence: CASSLAGGPADTQYF.

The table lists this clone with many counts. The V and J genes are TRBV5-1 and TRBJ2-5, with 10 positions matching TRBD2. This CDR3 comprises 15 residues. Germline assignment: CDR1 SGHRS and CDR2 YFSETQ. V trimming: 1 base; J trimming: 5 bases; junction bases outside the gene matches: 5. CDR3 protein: CASSLIAGGAETQYF. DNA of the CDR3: TGCGCCAGCAGCTTGATAGCGGGGGGCGCGGAGACCCAGTACTTC.

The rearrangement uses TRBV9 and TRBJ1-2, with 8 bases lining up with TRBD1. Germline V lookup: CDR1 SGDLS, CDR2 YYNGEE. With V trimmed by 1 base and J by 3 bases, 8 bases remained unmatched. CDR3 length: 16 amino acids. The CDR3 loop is CASSVSSGQVDYGYTF. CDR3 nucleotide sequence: TGTGCCAGCAGCGTATCCTCGGGACAGGTCGACTATGGCTACACCTTC.

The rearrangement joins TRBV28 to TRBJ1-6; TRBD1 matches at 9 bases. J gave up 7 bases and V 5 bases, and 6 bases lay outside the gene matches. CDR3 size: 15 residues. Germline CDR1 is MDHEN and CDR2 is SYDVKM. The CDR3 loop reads CASSRGQGRNSPLHF. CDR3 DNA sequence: TGTGCCAGCAGTAGGGGACAGGGTAGGAATTCACCCCTCCACTTT.

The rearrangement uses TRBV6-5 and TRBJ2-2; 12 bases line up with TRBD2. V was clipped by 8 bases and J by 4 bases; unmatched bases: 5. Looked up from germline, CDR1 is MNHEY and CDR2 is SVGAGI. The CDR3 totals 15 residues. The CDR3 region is CASRATSGSTGELFF. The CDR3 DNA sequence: TGTGCCAGCCGAGCGACTAGCGGGAGCACCGGGGAGCTGTTTTTT.

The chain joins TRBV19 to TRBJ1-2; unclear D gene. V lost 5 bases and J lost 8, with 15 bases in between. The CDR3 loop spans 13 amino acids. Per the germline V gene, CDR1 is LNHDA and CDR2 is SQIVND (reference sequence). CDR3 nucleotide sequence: TGTGCCAGTAGTCCGACGACATTGAGCGGCTACACCTTC. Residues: CASSPTTLSGYTF.

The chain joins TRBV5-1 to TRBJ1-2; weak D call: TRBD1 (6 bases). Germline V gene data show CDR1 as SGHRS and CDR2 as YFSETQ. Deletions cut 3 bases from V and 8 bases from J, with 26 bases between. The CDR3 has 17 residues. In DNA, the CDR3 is TGCGCCAGCAGCTCTGTTGTGTGGGGCCCAAAGGGGGAAGGCTACACCTTC. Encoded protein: CASSSVVWGPKGEGYTF.

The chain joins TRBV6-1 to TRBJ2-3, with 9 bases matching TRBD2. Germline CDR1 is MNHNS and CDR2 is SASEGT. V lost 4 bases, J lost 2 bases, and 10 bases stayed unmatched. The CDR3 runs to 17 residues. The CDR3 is CASSVGGGAGHTDTQYF. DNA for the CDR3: TGTGCCAGCAGTGTTGGCGGGGGGGCGGGACACACAGATACGCAGTATTTT.

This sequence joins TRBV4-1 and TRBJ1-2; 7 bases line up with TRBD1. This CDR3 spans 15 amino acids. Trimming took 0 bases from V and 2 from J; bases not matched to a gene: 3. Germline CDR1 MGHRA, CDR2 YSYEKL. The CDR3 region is CASSQDDRANYGYTF. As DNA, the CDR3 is TGCGCCAGCAGCCAAGATGACAGGGCAAACTATGGCTACACCTTC.

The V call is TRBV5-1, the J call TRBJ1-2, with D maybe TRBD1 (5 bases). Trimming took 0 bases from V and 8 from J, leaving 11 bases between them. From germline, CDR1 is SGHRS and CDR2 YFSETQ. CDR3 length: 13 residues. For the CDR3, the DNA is TGCGCCAGCAGCTTGGCAGGGTCTAACGGCTACACCTTC. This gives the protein CASSLAGSNGYTF.

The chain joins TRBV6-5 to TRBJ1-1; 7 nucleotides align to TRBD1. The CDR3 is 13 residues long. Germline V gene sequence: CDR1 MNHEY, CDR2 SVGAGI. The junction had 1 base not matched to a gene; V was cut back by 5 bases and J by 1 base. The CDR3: CASSRQGNTEAFF. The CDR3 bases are TGTGCCAGCAGTAGACAGGGGAACACTGAAGCTTTCTTT.

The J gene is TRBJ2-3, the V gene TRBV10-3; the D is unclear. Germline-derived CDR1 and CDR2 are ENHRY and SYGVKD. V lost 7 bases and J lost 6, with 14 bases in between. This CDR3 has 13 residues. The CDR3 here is CAITDRPQDTQYF. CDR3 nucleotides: TGTGCCATCACCGACCGGCCACAGGATACGCAGTATTTT.

CDR3 bases: TGTGCCAGCATCAGACAGGTTAGCTCCTACAATGAGCAGTTCTTC. Protein: CASIRQVSSYNEQFF. The chain couples TRBV2 to TRBJ2-1; D possibly corresponds to TRBD1 (6 bases). Germline V lookup: CDR1 SNHLY, CDR2 FYNNEI. The CDR3 extends over 15 amino acids. V lost 7 bases and J 0 bases, leaving 13 bases between the germline ends. Drawing the rest from reference TRBV2 and TRBJ2-1, the complete variable domain is EPEVTQTPSHQVTQMGQEVILRCVPISNHLYFYWYRQILGQKVEFLVSFYNNEISEKSEIFDDQFSVERPDGSNFTLKIRSTKLEDSAMYFCASIRQVSSYNEQFFGPGTRLTVL.